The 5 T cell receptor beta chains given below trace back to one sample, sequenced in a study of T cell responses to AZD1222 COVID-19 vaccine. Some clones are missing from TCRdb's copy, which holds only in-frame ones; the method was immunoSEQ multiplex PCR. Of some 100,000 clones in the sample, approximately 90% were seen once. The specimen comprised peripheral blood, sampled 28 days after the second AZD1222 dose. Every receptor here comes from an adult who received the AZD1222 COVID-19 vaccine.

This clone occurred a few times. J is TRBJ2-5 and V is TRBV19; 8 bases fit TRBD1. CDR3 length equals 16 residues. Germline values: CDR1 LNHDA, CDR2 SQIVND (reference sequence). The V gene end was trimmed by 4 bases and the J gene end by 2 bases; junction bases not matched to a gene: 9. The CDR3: CASSTRQGRSQETQYF. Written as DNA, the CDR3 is TGTGCCAGTAGTACCCGACAGGGGAGGTCGCAAGAGACCCAGTACTTC.

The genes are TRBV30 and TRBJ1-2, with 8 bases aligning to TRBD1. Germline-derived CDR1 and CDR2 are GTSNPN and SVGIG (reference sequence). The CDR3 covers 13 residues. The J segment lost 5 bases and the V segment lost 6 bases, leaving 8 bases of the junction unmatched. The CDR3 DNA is TGTGCCTGCCTTGCAGGGGGCAGATATGGCTACACCTTC. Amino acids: CACLAGGRYGYTF.

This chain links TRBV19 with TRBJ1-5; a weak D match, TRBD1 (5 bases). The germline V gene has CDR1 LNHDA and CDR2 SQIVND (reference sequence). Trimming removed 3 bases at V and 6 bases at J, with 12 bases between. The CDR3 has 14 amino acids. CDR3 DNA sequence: TGTGCCAGTAGTATTAAAGGGGCCGGTCAGCCCCAGCATTTT. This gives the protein CASSIKGAGQPQHF.

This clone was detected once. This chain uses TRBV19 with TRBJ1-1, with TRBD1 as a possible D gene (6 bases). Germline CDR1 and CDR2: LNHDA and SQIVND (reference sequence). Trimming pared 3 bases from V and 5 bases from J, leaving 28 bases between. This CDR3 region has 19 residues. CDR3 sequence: CASSIILLRGQNGNTEAFF. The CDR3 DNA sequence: TGTGCCAGTAGTATCATCCTCCTCAGGGGTCAGAATGGTAATACTGAAGCTTTCTTT.

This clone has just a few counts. This CDR3 is CAWSAMGRTRNEKLFF. Written as DNA, the CDR3 is TGTGCCTGGAGTGCGATGGGACGGACCCGGAATGAAAAACTGTTTTTT. The rearrangement uses TRBV30 and TRBJ1-4, with a tentative D call TRBD1 (5 bases). The V gene's germline CDR1 is GTSNPN and CDR2 SVGIG (reference sequence). Trimming stripped 1 base from V and 5 bases from J, with 17 bases between. This CDR3 has 16 residues.